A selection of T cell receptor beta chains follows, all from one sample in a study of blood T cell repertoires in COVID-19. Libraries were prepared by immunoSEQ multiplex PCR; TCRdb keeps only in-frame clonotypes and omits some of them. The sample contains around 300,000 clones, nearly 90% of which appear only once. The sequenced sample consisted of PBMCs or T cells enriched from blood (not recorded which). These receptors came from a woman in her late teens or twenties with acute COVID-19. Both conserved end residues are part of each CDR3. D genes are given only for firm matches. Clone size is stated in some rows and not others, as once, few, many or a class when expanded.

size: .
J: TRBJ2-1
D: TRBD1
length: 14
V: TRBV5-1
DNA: TGCGCCAGCAGCAGCCCGGGACAGGGGTCAGAGCAGTTCTTC
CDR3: CASSSPGQGSEQFF

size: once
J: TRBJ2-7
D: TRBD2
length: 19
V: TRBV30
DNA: TGTGCCTGGATCCATGCTTCCGGGACTAGCGGGAGGATTTCCTACGAGCAGTACTTC
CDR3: CAWIHASGTSGRISYEQYF

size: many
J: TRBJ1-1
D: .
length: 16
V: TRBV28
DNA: TGTGCCAGCAGTTTATCATCAGGGCGTATGAACACTGAAGCTTTCTTT
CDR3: CASSLSSGRMNTEAFF

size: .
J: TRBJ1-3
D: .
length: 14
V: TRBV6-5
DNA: TGTGCCAGCAGTTACTCGAAGGCAGGGTGGACCATATATTTT
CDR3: CASSYSKAGWTIYF

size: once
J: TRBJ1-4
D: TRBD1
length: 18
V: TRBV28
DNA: TGTGCCAGCAGTTCTGTGGGACAGGGGCTCCCAGCGGGGGAAAAACTGTTTTTT
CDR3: CASSSVGQGLPAGEKLFF

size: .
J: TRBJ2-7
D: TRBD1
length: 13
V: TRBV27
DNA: TGTGCCAGCAGCCCCCAGGGGGCTAGCGAGCAGTACTTC
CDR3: CASSPQGASEQYF

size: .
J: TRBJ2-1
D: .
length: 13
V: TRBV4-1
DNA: TGCGCCAGCAGCCCTAGCTCCTACAATGAGCAGTTCTTC
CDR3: CASSPSSYNEQFF

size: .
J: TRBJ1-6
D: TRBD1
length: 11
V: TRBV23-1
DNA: TGCGCCAGCAGTCCCACAGGGGGTACCCACTTT
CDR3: CASSPTGGTHF

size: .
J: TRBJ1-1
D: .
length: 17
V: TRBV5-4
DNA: TGTGCCAGCAGCTTAGGTGGCAGGGTAAACGTGAACACTGAAGCTTTCTTT
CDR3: CASSLGGRVNVNTEAFF

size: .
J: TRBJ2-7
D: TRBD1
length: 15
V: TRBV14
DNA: TGTGCCAGCAGCCTAGGGACAGGGCCAGCCTACGAGCAGTACTTC
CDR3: CASSLGTGPAYEQYF

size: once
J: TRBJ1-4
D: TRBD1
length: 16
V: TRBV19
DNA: TGTGCCAGTAAAAGAGGACAGGGCGCAACTAATGAAAAACTGTTTTTT
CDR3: CASKRGQGATNEKLFF

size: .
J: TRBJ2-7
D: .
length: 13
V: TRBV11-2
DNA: TGTGCCAGCAGGCTGGGCGGGGCCTACGAGCAGTACTTC
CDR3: CASRLGGAYEQYF

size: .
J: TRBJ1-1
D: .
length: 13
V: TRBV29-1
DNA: TGCAGCGTTCTTGGGGGCCAGAACACTGAAGCTTTCTTT
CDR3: CSVLGGQNTEAFF

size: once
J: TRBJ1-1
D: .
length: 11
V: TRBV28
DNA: TGTGCCAGCAGTTTCCCCCGGGAAGCTTTCTTT
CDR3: CASSFPREAFF

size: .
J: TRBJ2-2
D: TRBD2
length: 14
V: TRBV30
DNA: TGTGCCCGCACTAGCGGGAGAGGAGCCGGGGAGCTGTTTTTT
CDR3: CARTSGRGAGELFF

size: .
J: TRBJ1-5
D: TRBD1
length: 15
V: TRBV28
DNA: TGTGCCAGCAGTCTCCCGGGACAGTTCAATCAGCCCCAGCATTTT
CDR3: CASSLPGQFNQPQHF

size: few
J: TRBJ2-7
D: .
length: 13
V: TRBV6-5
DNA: TGTGCCAGCAGTAGGGGGACGGCGAACGAGCAGTACTTC
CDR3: CASSRGTANEQYF

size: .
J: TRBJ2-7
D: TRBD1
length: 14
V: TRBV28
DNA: TGTGCCAGCTCCGGGGGACAGGCCTCCTACGAGCAGTACTTC
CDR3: CASSGGQASYEQYF

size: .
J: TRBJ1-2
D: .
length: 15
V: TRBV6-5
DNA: TGTGCCAGCGAGTCGCGACCAGGGTTAGGGAATGGCTACACCTTC
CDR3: CASESRPGLGNGYTF

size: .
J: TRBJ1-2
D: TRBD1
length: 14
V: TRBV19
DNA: TGTGCCAGTAGTTCCGGGACAGACTACTATGGCTACACCTTC
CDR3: CASSSGTDYYGYTF

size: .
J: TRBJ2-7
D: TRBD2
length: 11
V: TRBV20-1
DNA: TGCAGTGCGGGGAGGGACTACGAGCAGTACTTC
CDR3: CSAGRDYEQYF

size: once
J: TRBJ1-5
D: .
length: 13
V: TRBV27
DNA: TGTGCCAGCAGTTTTCAGGGGAATCAGCCCCAGCATTTT
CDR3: CASSFQGNQPQHF

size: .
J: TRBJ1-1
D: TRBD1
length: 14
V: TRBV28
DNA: TGTGCCAGCAGTTCGTACAGGGGGACCCCTGAAGCTTTCTTT
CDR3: CASSSYRGTPEAFF

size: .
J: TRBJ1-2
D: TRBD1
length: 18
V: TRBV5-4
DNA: TGTGCCAGCAGCTTGGCCCGTAGGACAGGGGGCTCTTACTATGGCTACACCTTC
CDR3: CASSLARRTGGSYYGYTF

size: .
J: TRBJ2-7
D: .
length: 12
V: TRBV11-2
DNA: TGTGCCAGCACCCGCCAGGGCGACGAGCAGTACTTC
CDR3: CASTRQGDEQYF

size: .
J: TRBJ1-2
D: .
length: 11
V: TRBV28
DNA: TGTGCCAGCAGTTACGAGAGAGGCTACACCTTC
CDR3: CASSYERGYTF

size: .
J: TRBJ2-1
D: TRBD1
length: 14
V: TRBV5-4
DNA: TGTGCCACCTCCGGGACAGGGGCCCGTGATGAGCAGTTCTTC
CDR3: CATSGTGARDEQFF

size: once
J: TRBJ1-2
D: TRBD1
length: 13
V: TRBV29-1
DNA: TGCAGCCACAAGGACAGGGGCGACTATGGCTACACCTTC
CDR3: CSHKDRGDYGYTF

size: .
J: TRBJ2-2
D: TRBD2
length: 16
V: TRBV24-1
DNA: TGTGCCACCACCCCTTCTAGCGGGAGTAAGGCCGGGGAGCTGTTTTTT
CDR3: CATTPSSGSKAGELFF

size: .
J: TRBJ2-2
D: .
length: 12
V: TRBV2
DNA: TGTGCCAGCGTCTACCCCACCGGGGAGCTGTTTTTT
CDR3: CASVYPTGELFF

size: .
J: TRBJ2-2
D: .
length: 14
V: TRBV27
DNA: TGTGCCAGCAGTTTACTCTTAAACACCGGGGAGCTGTTTTTT
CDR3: CASSLLLNTGELFF

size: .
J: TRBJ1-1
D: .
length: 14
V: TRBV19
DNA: TGTGCCAGTAGTCCCTTATCCCCAGGGGCAGAAGCTTTCTTT
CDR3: CASSPLSPGAEAFF

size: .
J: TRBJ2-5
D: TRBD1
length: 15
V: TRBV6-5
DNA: TGTGCCAGCAGTTACTCTAGACAGGGGAAAGAGACCCAGTACTTC
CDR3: CASSYSRQGKETQYF

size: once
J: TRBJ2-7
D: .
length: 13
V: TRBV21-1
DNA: TGTGCCAGCCCCCCGGACACGAGCTACGAGCAGTACTTC
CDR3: CASPPDTSYEQYF

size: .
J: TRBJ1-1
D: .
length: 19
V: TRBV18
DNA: TGTGCCAGCTCACCATACCTCCCAGGGATCGGCCTCATGAACACTGAAGCTTTCTTT
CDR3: CASSPYLPGIGLMNTEAFF

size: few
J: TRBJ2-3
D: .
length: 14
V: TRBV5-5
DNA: TGTGCCAGCAGCTTGAGGGACACCTCAGATACGCAGTATTTT
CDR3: CASSLRDTSDTQYF

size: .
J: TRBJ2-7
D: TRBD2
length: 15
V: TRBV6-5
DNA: TGTGCCAGCAGTTACGGATCTAGCGGGAGCGGGGAGCAGTACTTC
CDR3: CASSYGSSGSGEQYF

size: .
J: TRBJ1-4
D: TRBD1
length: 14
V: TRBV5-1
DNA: TGCGCCAGCAGCTTTGGGACAGGGACTGAAAAACTGTTTTTT
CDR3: CASSFGTGTEKLFF

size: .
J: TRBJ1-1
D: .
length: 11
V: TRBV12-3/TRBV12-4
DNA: TGTGCCAGCAGTTTTAGATCTGAAGCTTTCTTT
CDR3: CASSFRSEAFF

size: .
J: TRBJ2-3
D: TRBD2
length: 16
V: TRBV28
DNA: TGTGCCAGCAGTCGTGGGGGGACTAGCGGCACAGATACGCAGTATTTT
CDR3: CASSRGGTSGTDTQYF

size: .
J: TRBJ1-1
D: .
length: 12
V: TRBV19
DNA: TGTGCCACGGGACCGGGAGTTTTTGAAGCTTTCTTT
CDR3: CATGPGVFEAFF

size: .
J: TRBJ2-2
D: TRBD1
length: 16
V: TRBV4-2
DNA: TGTGCCAGCAGCCAAGATCGGACAGGGGGGGCCGGGGAGCTGTTTTTT
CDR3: CASSQDRTGGAGELFF

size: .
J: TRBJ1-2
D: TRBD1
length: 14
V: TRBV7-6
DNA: TGTGCCAGCAGCTTGGCTGGACAGGGCTATGGCTACACCTTC
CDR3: CASSLAGQGYGYTF

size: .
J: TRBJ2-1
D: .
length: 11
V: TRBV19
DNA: TGTGCCAGTAGTATAGGGCGGTGGCAGTTCTTC
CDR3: CASSIGRWQFF

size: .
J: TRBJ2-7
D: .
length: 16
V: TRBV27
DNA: TGTGCCAGCAGTTTGACAGGCGCCTGGAGCTCCTACGAGCAGTACTTC
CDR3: CASSLTGAWSSYEQYF

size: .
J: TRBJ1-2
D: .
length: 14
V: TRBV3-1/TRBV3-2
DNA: TGTGCCAGCAGCCGAAGGGGTGCGAACTATGGCTACACCTTC
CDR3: CASSRRGANYGYTF

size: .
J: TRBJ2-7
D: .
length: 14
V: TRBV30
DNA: TGTGCCTGGAGTGAAGACAGTGGCTCCTACGAGCAGTACTTC
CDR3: CAWSEDSGSYEQYF

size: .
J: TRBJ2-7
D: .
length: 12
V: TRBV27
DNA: TGTGCCAGCAGTTTATCGGGTGAGGCACAGTACTTC
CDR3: CASSLSGEAQYF

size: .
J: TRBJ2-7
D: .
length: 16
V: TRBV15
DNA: TGTGCCACCAGCAAATTGACTACCCCCAAAACCTACGAGCAGTACTTC
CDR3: CATSKLTTPKTYEQYF